This T cell receptor (beta chain) was identified during a study of prognosis after radiotherapy for stage I lung cancer. Relative to its sample, this clonotype is medium-sized. From genomic DNA, two-round multiplex PCR was used to amplify TCR beta CDR3. First-round PCR employed TRBV- and TRBJ-specific primers for each gene. A single record per CDR3 protein comes from TCRdb applying MiXCR to the multiplex PCR reads. Among over 14,000 distinct CDR3 sequences listed, around 29% were seen once. This CDR3 is built from 16 residues. The ends were cut back, 2 bases at V and 0 bases at J, with 14 bases in the middle. Germline CDR1 is SNHLY and CDR2 is FYNNEI.

The chain has TRBV2 and TRBJ2-7; maybe TRBD1 (6 bases). Here the sequenced sample was PBMCs, taken before or after stereotactic body radiation therapy (not recorded which). This TCR came from a donor at least 50 years old with non-small cell lung cancer. For the CDR3, the DNA is TGTGCCAGCAGTGAACCGGACGACAGGAGCTCCTACGAGCAGTACTTC. As protein: CASSEPDDRSSYEQYF.